The clone carrying this TCR beta chain came up many times. Sample-barcoded 5' priming and a J-beta primer mix drove a second PCR of roughly 7 to 11 cycles. Samples each returned at least 2.5 million CDR3-containing paired-end reads. TCRdb fed the 5' RACE reads into MiXCR, producing one record per CDR3 protein. The sample records some 670,000 distinct CDR3 sequences, approximately 52% being singletons. V dropped 2 bases and J dropped 2 bases, with 13 bases sitting between them. This CDR3 has 15 amino acids. Per germline, CDR1 MGHDK and CDR2 SYGVNS. The data were taken from a study of blood T cells in healthy people across ages.

Source material: blood. The sequence derives from a woman aged 80 or over in good health. The rearrangement joins TRBV25-1 to TRBJ2-7; D is possibly TRBD2 (6 bases). CDR3 region: CASSEGPGGPYEQYF. The CDR3 DNA sequence: TGTGCCAGCAGTGAAGGGCCCGGGGGTCCCTACGAGCAGTACTTC.